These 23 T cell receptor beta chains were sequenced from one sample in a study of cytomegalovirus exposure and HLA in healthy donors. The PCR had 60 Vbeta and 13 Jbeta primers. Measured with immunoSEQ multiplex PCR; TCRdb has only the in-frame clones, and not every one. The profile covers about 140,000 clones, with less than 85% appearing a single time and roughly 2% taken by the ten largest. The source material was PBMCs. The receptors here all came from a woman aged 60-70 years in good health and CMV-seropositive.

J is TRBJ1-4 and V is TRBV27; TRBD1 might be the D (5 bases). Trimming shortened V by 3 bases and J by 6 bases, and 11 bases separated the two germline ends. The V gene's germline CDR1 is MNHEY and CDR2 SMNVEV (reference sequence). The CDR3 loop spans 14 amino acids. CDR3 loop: CASSLVVGDEKLFF. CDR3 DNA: TGTGCCAGCAGTTTGGTGGTAGGGGATGAAAAACTGTTTTTT.

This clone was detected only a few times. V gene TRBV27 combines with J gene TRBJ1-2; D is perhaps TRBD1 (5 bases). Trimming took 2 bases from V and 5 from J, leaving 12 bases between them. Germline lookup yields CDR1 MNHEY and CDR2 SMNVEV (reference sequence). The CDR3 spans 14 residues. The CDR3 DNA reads TGTGCCAGCAGTTTAACACAGGCAACTTATGGCTACACCTTC. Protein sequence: CASSLTQATYGYTF.

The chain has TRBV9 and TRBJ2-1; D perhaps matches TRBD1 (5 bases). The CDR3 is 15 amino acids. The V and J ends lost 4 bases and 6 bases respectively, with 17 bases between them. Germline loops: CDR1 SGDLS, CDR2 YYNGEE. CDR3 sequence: CASSLQGFYSNEQFF. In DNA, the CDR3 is TGTGCCAGCAGCCTGCAGGGATTCTACAGCAATGAGCAGTTCTTC.

The CDR3 region is CASTWGAANYGYTF. The CDR3 DNA reads as TGTGCCAGCACCTGGGGAGCCGCTAACTATGGCTACACCTTC. The J gene is TRBJ1-2, the V gene TRBV5-4; D unresolved. The germline V and J ends were trimmed by 6 bases and 0 bases, with 12 bases remaining between them. The CDR3 contains 14 residues. Germline V gene sequence: CDR1 SGHNT, CDR2 YYREEE (reference sequence).

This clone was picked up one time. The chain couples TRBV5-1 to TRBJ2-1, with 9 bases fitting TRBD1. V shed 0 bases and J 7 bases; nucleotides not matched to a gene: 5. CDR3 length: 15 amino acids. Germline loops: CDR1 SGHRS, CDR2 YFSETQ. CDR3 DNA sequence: TGCGCCAGCAGCTTGGGAGACAGGGGGAGGAATGAGCAGTTCTTC. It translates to CASSLGDRGRNEQFF.

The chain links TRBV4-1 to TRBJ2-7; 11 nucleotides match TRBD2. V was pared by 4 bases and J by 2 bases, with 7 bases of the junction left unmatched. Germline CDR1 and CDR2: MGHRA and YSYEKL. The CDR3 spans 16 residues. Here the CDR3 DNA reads TGCGCCAGCAGCCCCGGACTAGCGGGTAGGGCCTACGAGCAGTACTTC. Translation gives CASSPGLAGRAYEQYF.

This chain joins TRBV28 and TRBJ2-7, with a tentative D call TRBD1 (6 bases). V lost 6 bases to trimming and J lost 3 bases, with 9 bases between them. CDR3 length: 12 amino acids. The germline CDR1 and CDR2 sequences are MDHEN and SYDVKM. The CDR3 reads CASRQGFYEQYF. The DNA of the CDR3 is TGTGCCAGCAGACAGGGTTTCTACGAGCAGTACTTC.

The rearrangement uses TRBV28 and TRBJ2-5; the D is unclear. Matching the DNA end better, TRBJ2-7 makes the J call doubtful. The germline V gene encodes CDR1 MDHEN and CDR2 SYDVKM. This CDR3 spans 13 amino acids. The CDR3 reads CASSETDTYEQYF. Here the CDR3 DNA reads TGTGCCAGCAGCGAGACTGATACCTACGAGCAGTACTTC.

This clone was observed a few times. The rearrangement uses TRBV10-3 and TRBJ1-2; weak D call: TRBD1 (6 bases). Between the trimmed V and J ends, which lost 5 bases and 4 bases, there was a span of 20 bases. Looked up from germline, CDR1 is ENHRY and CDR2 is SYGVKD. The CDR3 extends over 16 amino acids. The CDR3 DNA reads TGTGCCATCAGTTTATCGACAGGAGAGATATCCTATGGCTACACCTTC. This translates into CAISLSTGEISYGYTF.

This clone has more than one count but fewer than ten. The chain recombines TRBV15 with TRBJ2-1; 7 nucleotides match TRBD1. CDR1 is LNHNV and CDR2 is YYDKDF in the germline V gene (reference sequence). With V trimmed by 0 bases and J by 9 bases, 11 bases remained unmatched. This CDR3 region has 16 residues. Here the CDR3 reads CATSRERGRAESEQFF. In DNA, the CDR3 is TGTGCCACCAGCAGAGAGAGGGGGCGGGCGGAAAGTGAGCAGTTCTTC.

The CDR3 coding sequence is TGCGCCAGCAGCGATGGGACAGGGTCAAACTATGGCTACACCTTC. It specifies CASSDGTGSNYGYTF. The J gene is TRBJ1-2, the V gene TRBV5-1; TRBD1 aligns across 9 bases. This CDR3 comprises 15 residues. V shed 4 bases and J 2 bases; nucleotides not matched to a gene: 6. Germline V gives CDR1 SGHRS, CDR2 YFSETQ. Full variable domain (outside the CDR3, taken from reference TRBV5-1 and TRBJ1-2): KAGVTQTPRYLIKTRGQQVTLSCSPISGHRSVSWYQQTPGQGLQFLFEYFSETQRNKGNFPGRFSGRQFSNSRSEMNVSTLELGDSALYLCASSDGTGSNYGYTFGSGTRLTVV.

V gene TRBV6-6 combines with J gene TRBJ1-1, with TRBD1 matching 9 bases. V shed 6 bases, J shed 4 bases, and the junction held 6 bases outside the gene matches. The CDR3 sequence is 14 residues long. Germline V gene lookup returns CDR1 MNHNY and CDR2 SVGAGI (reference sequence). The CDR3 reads CASRGQGGVTEAFF. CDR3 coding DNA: TGTGCCAGCAGGGGACAGGGAGGGGTCACTGAAGCTTTCTTT.

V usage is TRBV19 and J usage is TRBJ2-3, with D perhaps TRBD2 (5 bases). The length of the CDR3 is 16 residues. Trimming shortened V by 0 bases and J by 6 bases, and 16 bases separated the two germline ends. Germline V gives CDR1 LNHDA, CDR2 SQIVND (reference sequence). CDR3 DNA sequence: TGTGCCAGTAGTATAGATTTGGACTCTGACGTGGATACGCAGTATTTT. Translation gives CASSIDLDSDVDTQYF. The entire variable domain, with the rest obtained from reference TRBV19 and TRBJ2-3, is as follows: DGGITQSPKYLFRKEGQNVTLSCEQNLNHDAMYWYRQDPGQGLRLIYYSQIVNDFQKGDIAEGYSVSREKKESFPLTVTSAQKNPTAFYLCASSIDLDSDVDTQYFGPGTRLTVL.

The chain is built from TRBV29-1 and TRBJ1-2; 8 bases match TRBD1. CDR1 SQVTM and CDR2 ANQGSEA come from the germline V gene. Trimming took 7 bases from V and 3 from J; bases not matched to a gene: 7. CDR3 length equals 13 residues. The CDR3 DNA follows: TGCAGCGCCCGACAGGGGATCGACTATGGCTACACCTTC. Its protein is CSARQGIDYGYTF.

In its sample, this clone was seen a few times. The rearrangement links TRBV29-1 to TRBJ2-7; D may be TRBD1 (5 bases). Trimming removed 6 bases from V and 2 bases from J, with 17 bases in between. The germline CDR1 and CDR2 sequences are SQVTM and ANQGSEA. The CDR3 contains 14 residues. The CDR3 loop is CSVVPQTVAYEQYF. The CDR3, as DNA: TGCAGCGTCGTTCCACAGACAGTAGCCTACGAGCAGTACTTC.

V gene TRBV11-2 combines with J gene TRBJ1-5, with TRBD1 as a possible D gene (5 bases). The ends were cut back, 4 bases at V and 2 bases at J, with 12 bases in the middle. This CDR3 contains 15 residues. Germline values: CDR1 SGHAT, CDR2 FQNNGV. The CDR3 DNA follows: TGTGCCAGCAGCTGGGGCACAGGAGGCAATCAGCCCCAGCATTTT. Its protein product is CASSWGTGGNQPQHF. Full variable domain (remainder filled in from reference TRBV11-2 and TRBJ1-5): EAGVAQSPRYKIIEKRQSVAFWCNPISGHATLYWYQQILGQGPKLLIQFQNNGVVDDSQLPKDRFSAERLKGVDSTLKIQPAKLEDSAVYLCASSWGTGGNQPQHFGDGTRLSIL.

DNA for the CDR3: TGTGCCAGCAGCCGCGGACTAGCGGACACAGATACGCAGTATTTT. It specifies CASSRGLADTDTQYF. This chain links TRBV11-3 with TRBJ2-3, with TRBD2 matching over 10 bases. V gave up 5 bases and J gave up 2 bases; unmatched junction bases: 4. CDR1 is SGHNT, CDR2 YENEEA, per germline. The CDR3 is 15 residues long.

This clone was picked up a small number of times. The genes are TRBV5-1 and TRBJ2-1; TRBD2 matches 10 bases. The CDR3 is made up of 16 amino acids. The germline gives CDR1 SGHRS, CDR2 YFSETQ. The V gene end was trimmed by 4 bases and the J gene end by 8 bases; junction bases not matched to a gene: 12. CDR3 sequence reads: CASSPLGSGRTDEQFF. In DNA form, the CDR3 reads TGCGCCAGCAGCCCCCTGGGTAGCGGGAGGACGGATGAGCAGTTCTTC.

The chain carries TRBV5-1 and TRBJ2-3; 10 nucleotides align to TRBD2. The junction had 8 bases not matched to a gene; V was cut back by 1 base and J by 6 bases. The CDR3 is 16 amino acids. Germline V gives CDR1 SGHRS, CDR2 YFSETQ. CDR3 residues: CASSLLASGREDTQYF. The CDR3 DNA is TGCGCCAGCAGCTTGTTGGCTAGCGGGAGAGAGGATACGCAGTATTTT.

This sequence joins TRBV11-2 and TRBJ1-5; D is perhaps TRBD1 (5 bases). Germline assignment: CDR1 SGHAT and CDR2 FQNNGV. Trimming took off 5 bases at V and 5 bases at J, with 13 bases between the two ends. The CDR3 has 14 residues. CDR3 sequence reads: CASSPGPTDQPQHF. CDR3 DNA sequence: TGTGCCAGCAGCCCAGGGCCTACTGATCAGCCCCAGCATTTT.

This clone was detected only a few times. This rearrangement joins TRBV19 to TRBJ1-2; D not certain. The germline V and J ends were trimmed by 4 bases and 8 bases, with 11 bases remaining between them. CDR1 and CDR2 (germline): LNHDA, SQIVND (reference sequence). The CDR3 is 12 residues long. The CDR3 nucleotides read TGTGCCAGTAGTACCAGAGCCGGGGGCTACACCTTC. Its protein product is CASSTRAGGYTF.

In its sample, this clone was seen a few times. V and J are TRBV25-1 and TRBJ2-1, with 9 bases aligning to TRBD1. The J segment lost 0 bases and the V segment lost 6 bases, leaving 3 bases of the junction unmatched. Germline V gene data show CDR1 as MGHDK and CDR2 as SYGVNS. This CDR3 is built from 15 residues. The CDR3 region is CASSATGGSYNEQFF. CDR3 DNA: TGTGCCAGCAGCGCGACAGGGGGCTCCTACAATGAGCAGTTCTTC.

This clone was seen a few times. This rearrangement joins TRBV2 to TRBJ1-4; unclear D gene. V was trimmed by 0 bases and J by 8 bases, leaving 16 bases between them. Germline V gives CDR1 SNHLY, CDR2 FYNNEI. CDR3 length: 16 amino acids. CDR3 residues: CASSEARGGGREKLFF. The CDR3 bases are TGTGCCAGCAGTGAAGCTCGGGGAGGAGGGCGGGAAAAACTGTTTTTT.